The 32 T cell receptor beta chains given below trace back to one sample, sequenced in a study of T cell responses to AZD1222 COVID-19 vaccine (dated by TCRdb to the early 2020s). The time point label here, explained by the study, means: baseline before first vaccination. The receptor library was made with the immunoSEQ multiplex PCR assay. What TCRdb holds here is the immuneACCESS table cut down to in-frame rearrangements. Part of the clones is not present; checked against another copy, under half of the missing clones reflect an unresolved V gene, and the others are unexplained. The sample records 75,000 to 95,000 clones, approximately 90% of which are singletons. Of the sample, 15% to 20% is held by the ten largest clones. This material consisted of peripheral blood, taken on day 0 of AZD1222 vaccination. The receptor source for this set is an adult in good health.

The V gene is TRBV3-1 (or the pseudogene TRBV3-2), the J gene TRBJ1-5; maybe TRBD1 (5 bases). The V gene's germline CDR1 is LGHDT and CDR2 YNNKEL (reference sequence). This CDR3 has 14 amino acids. Trimming took 3 bases from V and 0 from J, leaving 6 bases between them. The CDR3 DNA follows: TGTGCCAGCAGCCACGACAGTAGCAATCAGCCCCAGCATTTT. This gives the protein CASSHDSSNQPQHF.

Only one count was recorded for this clone. This chain uses TRBV3-1 (or the pseudogene TRBV3-2) with TRBJ1-2; 9 bases align to TRBD1. This CDR3 spans 16 amino acids. Germline V gene sequence: CDR1 LGHDT, CDR2 YNNKEL (reference sequence). The V and J ends lost 4 bases and 5 bases, in that order; junction bases with no gene match: 11. CDR3 sequence: CASSPRTGALDYGYTF. CDR3 nucleotide sequence: TGTGCCAGCAGCCCCAGGACAGGGGCCCTGGATTATGGCTACACCTTC.

Remarks on this clone: Other nucleotide sequences from this sample produce the same CDR3. Written as DNA, the CDR3 is TGTGCCAGCAGCGTCGGACAGGGGGCAAATCAGCCCCAGCATTTT. Translated: CASSVGQGANQPQHF. The chain employs TRBV9 and TRBJ1-5; 11 bases match TRBD1. Germline V lookup: CDR1 SGDLS, CDR2 YYNGEE. The CDR3 contains 15 residues. Unmatched junction bases numbered 2, after V lost 2 bases and J lost 4 bases.

This chain links TRBV20-1 with TRBJ1-1; perhaps TRBD1 as D (6 bases). Germline CDR1 is DFQATT and CDR2 is SNEGSKA (reference sequence). V was cut by 8 bases and J by 1 base, with 8 bases left in between. The CDR3 is 11 residues long. CDR3 residues: CSSGQNTEAFF. In nucleotides, the CDR3 is TGCAGTTCGGGACAGAACACTGAAGCTTTCTTT.

This clone was observed once. The chain carries TRBV7-2 and TRBJ2-7, with D perhaps matching TRBD2 (5 bases). CDR3 length: 14 amino acids. Per the germline V gene, CDR1 is SGHTA and CDR2 is FQGNSA. The V end was cut by 1 base, the J end by 3 bases, with 10 bases between. The CDR3 spells CASSLGIGGYEQYF. The CDR3 DNA reads as TGTGCCAGCAGCTTAGGTATAGGAGGCTACGAGCAGTACTTC. Drawing the rest from reference TRBV7-2 and TRBJ2-7, the complete variable domain is GAGVSQSPSNKVTEKGKDVELRCDPISGHTALYWYRQSLGQGLEFLIYFQGNSAPDKSGLPSDRFSAERTGGSVSTLTIQRTQQEDSAVYLCASSLGIGGYEQYFGPGTRLTVT.

The chain combines TRBV5-5 with TRBJ1-2; D remains ambiguous. This CDR3 has 13 amino acids. V dropped 4 bases and J dropped 1 base, with 8 bases sitting between them. The germline V gene has CDR1 SGHKS and CDR2 YYEKEE (reference sequence). The CDR3 sequence is CASSLALNYGYTF. As DNA, the CDR3 is TGTGCCAGCAGCCTGGCCCTTAACTATGGCTACACCTTC.

V and J are TRBV12-3 or TRBV12-4 and TRBJ2-7; maybe TRBD2 (6 bases). The CDR3 totals 13 residues. The V end was cut by 2 bases, the J end by 6 bases, with 11 bases between. In DNA, the CDR3 is TGTGCCAGCAGTTTACGGCAGGGAGGCGAGCAGTACTTC. Protein sequence: CASSLRQGGEQYF.

In this sample, this clone turned up once. The chain employs TRBV6-2 or TRBV6-3 and TRBJ2-1; 10 nucleotides match TRBD1. The length of the CDR3 is 15 residues. Germline V gives CDR1 MNHEY, CDR2 SVGEGT. Unmatched junction bases numbered 4, after V lost 4 bases and J lost 4 bases. The CDR3 is CASSSRDRGYNEQFF. Here the CDR3 DNA reads TGTGCCAGCAGTTCCCGGGACAGGGGATACAATGAGCAGTTCTTC.

The chain links TRBV7-3 to TRBJ2-2; D is unclear. The CDR3 totals 14 residues. V was trimmed by 8 bases and J by 2 bases, leaving 12 bases between them. The germline V gene encodes CDR1 SGHTA and CDR2 FQGTGA. The CDR3, as DNA: TGTGCCAGCGGCCGGGCAGTTAACACCGGGGAGCTGTTTTTT. The encoded protein is CASGRAVNTGELFF.

This clone appeared once. V usage is TRBV7-2 and J usage is TRBJ2-3; D possibly corresponds to TRBD1 (5 bases). CDR3 length: 14 residues. Germline assignment: CDR1 SGHTA and CDR2 FQGNSA. Trimming removed 5 bases at V and 0 bases at J, with 9 bases between. CDR3 DNA: TGTGCCAGCAGCCCTGGACACAGCACAGATACGCAGTATTTT. Translation gives CASSPGHSTDTQYF.

This CDR3 is CASSMRLRARYLSSTDTQYF. The CDR3 DNA reads TGTGCCAGTAGTATGAGGTTGAGAGCTCGCTACCTCTCTAGCACAGATACGCAGTATTTT. The chain links TRBV19 to TRBJ2-3; D unclear. Germline lookup yields CDR1 LNHDA and CDR2 SQIVND (reference sequence). There are 20 residues in the CDR3. Trimming took 3 bases from V and 0 from J, leaving 25 bases between them.

The chain joins TRBV6-5 to TRBJ2-1; 8 positions agree with TRBD2. V shed 0 bases and J 2 bases; nucleotides not matched to a gene: 3. The CDR3 loop spans 16 amino acids. Per the germline V gene, CDR1 is MNHEY and CDR2 is SVGAGI. The CDR3 is CASSYSAGEAYNEQFF. Here the CDR3 DNA reads TGTGCCAGCAGTTACTCAGCGGGAGAGGCCTACAATGAGCAGTTCTTC.

The chain employs TRBV21-1 and TRBJ1-5; the table's TRBD1 call for D was not verified on the DNA. TRBV21-1 is listed as a pseudogene. The CDR3 runs to 20 residues. The CDR3 spells CASSTYRQVPNIGRNQPQHF. CDR3 nucleotides: TGTGCCAGCAGCACCTATCGACAGGTCCCCAATATTGGGCGCAATCAGCCCCAGCATTTT.

This clone has only one observation. V and J are TRBV12-3 or TRBV12-4 and TRBJ1-5; weak D call: TRBD1 (6 bases). CDR3 length: 13 residues. V gave up 5 bases and J gave up 5 bases, with 10 bases separating them. This CDR3 reads CASSRRGDQPQHF. The CDR3, as DNA: TGTGCCAGCAGTCGTAGGGGGGATCAGCCCCAGCATTTT.

The chain is built from TRBV18 and TRBJ2-5, with D possibly being TRBD2 (5 bases). The CDR3 has 13 residues. Germline lookup yields CDR1 KGHSH and CDR2 LQKENI. V lost 4 bases, J lost 4 bases, and 10 bases lay in between. The CDR3 nucleotides are TGTGCCAGCTCACTCGGAGAGGGAGAGACCCAGTACTTC. The encoded protein is CASSLGEGETQYF.

The chain carries TRBV3-1 (or the pseudogene TRBV3-2) and TRBJ2-7; D might be TRBD2 (5 bases). This CDR3 contains 14 residues. Trimming cost V 0 bases and J 3 bases, with 9 bases left between them. The germline gives CDR1 LGHDT, CDR2 YNNKEL (reference sequence). In DNA, the CDR3 is TGTGCCAGCAGCCAAGAGACCGGGGACTACGAGCAGTACTTC. This codes for CASSQETGDYEQYF.

The genes are TRBV6-5 and TRBJ2-1; the D gene could be TRBD1 or TRBD2 (5 bases each). This CDR3 spans 13 amino acids. Trimming left V 7 bases short and J 5 bases short, with 12 bases between. CDR1 is MNHEY and CDR2 is SVGAGI in the germline V gene. The CDR3 coding sequence is TGTGCCAGCACCGGGACCCTTAACAATGAGCAGTTCTTC. Its translation: CASTGTLNNEQFF.

This clone occurred once. The genes are TRBV18 and TRBJ1-5; 8 positions agree with TRBD1. The trim removed 0 bases at V and 5 bases at J, leaving 3 bases unmatched. The CDR3 loop spans 15 amino acids. The germline V gene has CDR1 KGHSH and CDR2 LQKENI. The CDR3 nucleotides are TGTGCCAGCTCACCACCGGGGGACAGGCATCAGCCCCAGCATTTT. Translation gives CASSPPGDRHQPQHF.

The CDR3 region is CASSPGTSGRVFF. The CDR3 DNA sequence: TGTGCCAGCAGCCCCGGGACTAGCGGGAGAGTGTTCTTC. The rearrangement joins TRBV7-2 to TRBJ2-1; 14 nucleotides agree with TRBD2. Losses at the gene ends were 5 bases for V and 15 bases for J; bases not matched to a gene: 6. The germline V gene has CDR1 SGHTA and CDR2 FQGNSA. CDR3 length equals 13 residues.

The J gene is TRBJ2-3, the V gene TRBV9; D tentatively fits TRBD1 or TRBD2 (5 bases each). From germline, CDR1 is SGDLS and CDR2 YYNGEE. The germline V and J ends were trimmed by 4 bases and 2 bases, with 11 bases remaining between them. The CDR3 has 14 amino acids. The CDR3 coding sequence is TGTGCCAGCAGCTTGGGACCATCCACAGATACGCAGTATTTT. Protein product: CASSLGPSTDTQYF.

The rearrangement joins TRBV2 to TRBJ1-2, with 8 bases aligning to TRBD1. The CDR3 is 12 residues long. Germline CDR1 SNHLY, CDR2 FYNNEI. After removal of 8 bases from V and 2 bases from J, the junction contained 1 base not matched to a gene. Written as DNA, the CDR3 is TGTGCCAGCCGACAGGGGAACTATGGCTACACCTTC. Translation gives CASRQGNYGYTF.

Comment on this clone: Other nucleotide sequences from this sample produce the same CDR3. The rearrangement uses TRBV18 and TRBJ1-5, with D possibly being TRBD1 (6 bases). V was cut by 6 bases and J by 5 bases, with 11 bases left in between. Germline loops: CDR1 KGHSH, CDR2 LQKENI. The CDR3 covers 13 residues. In DNA, the CDR3 is TGTGCCAGCTCCCCGGGGGCGGATCAGCCCCAGCATTTT. Protein: CASSPGADQPQHF.

This rearrangement joins TRBV6-2 or TRBV6-3 to TRBJ1-2; D possibly corresponds to TRBD1 (5 bases). The CDR3 spans 13 residues. Germline CDR1 MNHEY, CDR2 SVGEGT. V was shortened by 4 bases and J by 3 bases, with 9 bases between the two germline ends. This CDR3 reads CASSSTGDYGYTF. For the CDR3, the DNA is TGTGCCAGCAGTTCCACGGGGGACTATGGCTACACCTTC.

The J gene is TRBJ2-3, the V gene TRBV6-2 or TRBV6-3; 11 nucleotides agree with TRBD2. Looked up from germline, CDR1 is MNHEY and CDR2 is SVGEGT. V was clipped by 6 bases and J by 1 base; unmatched bases: 3. This CDR3 comprises 15 residues. CDR3 loop: CASSPTSGGTDTQYF. The CDR3 DNA reads as TGTGCCAGCAGCCCGACTAGCGGGGGCACAGATACGCAGTATTTT.

This clone was counted a few times. The chain carries TRBV7-6 and TRBJ2-2; 7 bases align to TRBD2. This CDR3 comprises 15 residues. V lost 5 bases and J lost 5; bases outside the gene matches: 8. Germline V gene sequence: CDR1 SGHVS, CDR2 FNYEAQ. CDR3 DNA: TGTGCCAGCAGCCCCGGGACTACCAAAACCGGGGAGCTGTTTTTT. Its translation is CASSPGTTKTGELFF.

This chain's CDR3 is CASSPGRTNTEAFF. In nucleotides, the CDR3 is TGTGCCAGCTCGCCCGGCCGGACGAACACTGAAGCTTTCTTT. V and J are TRBV18 and TRBJ1-1; D not certain. V was shortened by 6 bases and J by 1 base, with 12 bases between the two germline ends. Per germline, CDR1 KGHSH and CDR2 LQKENI. CDR3 length: 14 amino acids.

V is TRBV28 and J is TRBJ1-5; no clear D. This CDR3 has 16 amino acids. Germline V CDR1 and CDR2: MDHEN, SYDVKM. The ends were cut back, 3 bases at V and 3 bases at J, with 15 bases in the middle. CDR3 amino acids: CASSLSHGPYNQPQHF. CDR3 DNA: TGTGCCAGCAGTTTGAGTCACGGACCTTACAATCAGCCCCAGCATTTT. The complete variable domain, with remaining parts taken from reference TRBV28 and TRBJ1-5, reads DVKVTQSSRYLVKRTGEKVFLECVQDMDHENMFWYRQDPGLGLRLIYFSYDVKMKEKGDIPEGYSVSREKKERFSLILESASTNQTSMYLCASSLSHGPYNQPQHFGDGTRLSIL.

This clone was recorded a few times. The chain links TRBV20-1 to TRBJ2-7; D may correspond to TRBD1 or TRBD2 (5 bases each). Trimming left V 7 bases short and J 6 bases short, with 13 bases between. This CDR3 contains 11 residues. Germline assignment: CDR1 DFQATT and CDR2 SNEGSKA (reference sequence). The CDR3 protein is CSGGRAGEQYF. The CDR3 DNA is TGCAGTGGGGGCAGGGCGGGCGAGCAGTACTTC.

V is TRBV13 and J is TRBJ2-2; 7 nucleotides line up with TRBD2. This CDR3 has 16 residues. The germline V gene has CDR1 PRHDT and CDR2 FYEKMQ (reference sequence). Trimming at V came to 5 bases and at J to 5 bases, leaving 11 bases not matched to a gene. The CDR3 loop is CASSMPNGEGTGELFF. CDR3 in DNA: TGTGCCAGCAGCATGCCTAACGGGGAGGGGACCGGGGAGCTGTTTTTT.

The chain has TRBV6-2 or TRBV6-3 and TRBJ1-1; D gene uncertain. Germline assignment: CDR1 MNHEY and CDR2 SVGEGT. The CDR3 has 15 amino acids. Trimming took 2 bases from V and 3 from J, leaving 13 bases between them. CDR3 bases: TGTGCCAGCAGTTACGGTGGAGGGATGGACACTGAAGCTTTCTTT. Translating gives CASSYGGGMDTEAFF.

The V gene is TRBV29-1, the J gene TRBJ1-1; 7 bases are shared with TRBD1. The CDR3 contains 15 residues. Looked up from germline, CDR1 is SQVTM and CDR2 is ANQGSEA. J was trimmed by 8 bases and V by 1 base; bases with no gene match: 13. Here the CDR3 reads CSVEGFVLGGREAFF. The CDR3 DNA reads TGCAGCGTTGAAGGTTTTGTGCTAGGGGGCAGGGAAGCTTTCTTT.

The table lists this clone with a count of one. The chain uses TRBV3-1 (or the pseudogene TRBV3-2) and TRBJ1-4; D is possibly TRBD1 (5 bases). V gave up 4 bases and J gave up 2 bases, with 11 bases separating them. Germline-derived CDR1 and CDR2 are LGHDT and YNNKEL (reference sequence). This CDR3 has 15 amino acids. Here the CDR3 reads CASSRRQITNEKLFF. CDR3 nucleotides: TGTGCCAGCAGCCGTCGACAGATCACTAATGAAAAACTGTTTTTT.